This passage covers 15 T cell receptor beta chains from one sample sequenced in a study of blood T cell repertoires in COVID-19. Libraries were prepared by immunoSEQ multiplex PCR; TCRdb keeps only in-frame clonotypes and omits some of them. The data show about 15,000 clones, with approximately 84% seen just once and just over 9% held by the top ten. The sequenced material came from peripheral blood. These receptors were taken from a human donor in a cohort sampled during active COVID-19.

This chain joins TRBV6-2 or TRBV6-3 and TRBJ1-2; weak D call: TRBD1 (5 bases). The length of the CDR3 is 15 residues. V gave up 4 bases and J gave up 5 bases, with 17 bases separating them. Germline loops: CDR1 MNHEY, CDR2 SVGEGT. The CDR3 DNA follows: TGTGCCAGCAGTTTCTCGGGGTCGGGACTTTATGGCTACACCTTC. Protein: CASSFSGSGLYGYTF.

The chain is built from TRBV9 and TRBJ2-1; TRBD2 agrees at 10 bases. The germline gives CDR1 SGDLS, CDR2 YYNGEE. This CDR3 has 16 residues. V dropped 0 bases and J dropped 7; count of bases not matched to a gene: 7. The CDR3 region is CASSVGSLAGANEQFF. CDR3 nucleotide sequence: TGTGCCAGCAGCGTAGGATCCCTAGCGGGAGCTAATGAGCAGTTCTTC.

The chain employs TRBV5-1 and TRBJ2-7; possible D gene TRBD2, 6 bases. Germline CDR1 and CDR2: SGHRS and YFSETQ. The V end lost 0 bases, the J end lost 10 bases, and 11 bases lay between the germline ends. The CDR3 length is 12 residues. CDR3 region: CASSLDSGEQYF. In DNA form, the CDR3 reads TGCGCCAGCAGCTTGGATTCGGGAGAACAGTACTTC.

The chain employs TRBV6-2 or TRBV6-3 and TRBJ2-1; 10 bases agree with TRBD1. This CDR3 contains 16 residues. The germline CDR1 and CDR2 sequences are MNHEY and SVGEGT. The V gene end was trimmed by 5 bases and the J gene end by 7 bases; junction bases not matched to a gene: 11. CDR3 sequence: CASSRPGTGVGNEQFF. The CDR3, as DNA: TGTGCCAGCAGTAGACCAGGGACAGGGGTCGGAAATGAGCAGTTCTTC.

The V and J genes are TRBV5-1 and TRBJ1-1; D may be TRBD1 (5 bases). CDR3 length: 14 residues. CDR1 and CDR2 from the germline V gene are SGHRS and YFSETQ. Trimming took off 4 bases at V and 8 bases at J, with 18 bases between the two ends. CDR3 DNA sequence: TGCGCCAGCAGCCGTTCCGACAGCCTGAGAGAAGCTTTCTTT. Its translation: CASSRSDSLREAFF. The variable domain in full, completed from reference TRBV5-1 and TRBJ1-1, reads KAGVTQTPRYLIKTRGQQVTLSCSPISGHRSVSWYQQTPGQGLQFLFEYFSETQRNKGNFPGRFSGRQFSNSRSEMNVSTLELGDSALYLCASSRSDSLREAFFGQGTRLTVV.

The V call is TRBV5-5, the J call TRBJ2-3; D is possibly TRBD2 (6 bases). Trimming stripped 3 bases from V and 2 bases from J, with 16 bases between. CDR1 is SGHKS, CDR2 YYEKEE, per germline (reference sequence). CDR3 length: 16 residues. The CDR3 sequence: CASSSTLRGITDTQYF. The CDR3 DNA sequence: TGTGCCAGCAGCTCTACTTTGCGGGGCATCACAGATACGCAGTATTTT. Using reference TRBV5-5 and TRBJ2-3 for the parts outside the CDR3, the full variable domain is DAGVTQSPTHLIKTRGQQVTLRCSPISGHKSVSWYQQVLGQGPQFIFQYYEKEERGRGNFPDRFSARQFPNYSSELNVNALLLGDSALYLCASSSTLRGITDTQYFGPGTRLTVL.

This chain joins TRBV11-2 and TRBJ2-7; tentatively, D is TRBD1 (6 bases). The CDR3 contains 15 residues. Trimming removed 1 base at V and 6 bases at J, with 16 bases between. From germline, CDR1 is SGHAT and CDR2 FQNNGV. The CDR3 DNA is TGTGCCAGCAGCTTAGGTTGGGTACAGGGTCCCGAGCAGTACTTC. This gives the protein CASSLGWVQGPEQYF.

The V gene is TRBV7-2, the J gene TRBJ2-3; D remains ambiguous. CDR1 and CDR2 from the germline V gene are SGHTA and FQGNSA. The CDR3 has 14 residues. The V end lost 6 bases, the J end lost 0 bases, and 10 bases lay between the germline ends. The CDR3 DNA reads TGTGCCAGCAGAAGCCCTATTAGCACAGATACGCAGTATTTT. This codes for CASRSPISTDTQYF.

The chain links TRBV6-5 to TRBJ1-1; 9 bases line up with TRBD1. J was trimmed by 7 bases and V by 7 bases; bases with no gene match: 7. The CDR3 length is 13 residues. Germline CDR1 and CDR2: MNHEY and SVGAGI. CDR3 amino acids: CASNRGRENEAFF. As DNA, the CDR3 is TGTGCCAGCAACAGGGGGCGCGAGAATGAAGCTTTCTTT.

This clone was counted between two and nine times. This chain links TRBV4-1 with TRBJ2-2; D is undetermined. Between the trimmed V and J ends, which lost 6 bases and 0 bases, there was a span of 11 bases. The CDR3 contains 15 residues. Per the germline V gene, CDR1 is MGHRA and CDR2 is YSYEKL. CDR3 protein: CASRNMNSNTGELFF. CDR3 in DNA: TGCGCCAGCAGAAATATGAACTCGAACACCGGGGAGCTGTTTTTT.

The chain recombines TRBV30 with TRBJ2-7; TRBD1 matches 9 bases. The V and J ends lost 4 bases and 4 bases, in that order; junction bases with no gene match: 8. In germline, CDR1 is GTSNPN, CDR2 SVGIG (reference sequence). CDR3 length: 14 residues. The CDR3 loop reads CAWNTGTGFYEQYF. The CDR3 nucleotides are TGTGCCTGGAATACCGGGACAGGGTTTTACGAGCAGTACTTC.

A single count supports this clone. V gene TRBV28 combines with J gene TRBJ2-5; 7 bases match TRBD2. V was pared by 3 bases and J by 2 bases, with 9 bases of the junction left unmatched. Germline values: CDR1 MDHEN, CDR2 SYDVKM. CDR3 length: 16 residues. The DNA of the CDR3 is TGTGCCAGCAGTTTTTCGGGCGGGGGATCTCAAGAGACCCAGTACTTC. This codes for CASSFSGGGSQETQYF. The variable domain in full, with the rest retrieved from reference TRBV28 and TRBJ2-5, is DVKVTQSSRYLVKRTGEKVFLECVQDMDHENMFWYRQDPGLGLRLIYFSYDVKMKEKGDIPEGYSVSREKKERFSLILESASTNQTSMYLCASSFSGGGSQETQYFGPGTRLLVL.

The chain uses TRBV4-3 and TRBJ1-3; D may be TRBD1 (5 bases). The ends were cut back, 0 bases at V and 2 bases at J, with 17 bases in the middle. Per the germline V gene, CDR1 is LGHNA and CDR2 is YSLEER. The CDR3 runs 18 residues. The CDR3 spells CASSQDQGSLVAGNTIYF. As DNA, the CDR3 is TGCGCCAGCAGCCAAGACCAGGGTTCATTAGTTGCTGGAAACACCATATATTTT.

V and J are TRBV7-3 and TRBJ2-1; the D gene is possibly TRBD2 (5 bases). The CDR3 is made up of 17 amino acids. V lost 1 base and J 0 bases, leaving 13 bases between the germline ends. Germline V gene lookup returns CDR1 SGHTA and CDR2 FQGTGA. CDR3 in amino acids: CASSLNPTTSSYNEQFF. The CDR3 DNA reads TGTGCCAGCAGCTTAAACCCGACTACAAGCTCCTACAATGAGCAGTTCTTC.

The chain uses TRBV19 and TRBJ1-1, with 7 bases that match TRBD1. CDR3 length: 14 residues. Trimming cost V 7 bases and J 2 bases; bases outside gene matches: 7. Germline lookup yields CDR1 LNHDA and CDR2 SQIVND (reference sequence). DNA for the CDR3: TGTGCCAGTAACGACGGGACAGATAACACTGAAGCTTTCTTT. Translating gives CASNDGTDNTEAFF.